A selection of T cell receptor beta chains follows, all from one sample in a study of metastatic and nonmetastatic thyroid tumors. TCRdb reanalyzed the PCR reads with MiXCR. The data show tens of thousands of clones, roughly 20% seen once. The sample comprised blood. These receptors were taken from a female donor with papillary thyroid cancer or a benign thyroid nodule (not recorded which). Some clones in this sample may be carry-over from other donors' samples. Both conserved end residues are part of each CDR3. Each record gives: J gene, clone size, V gene, D gene, CDR3 protein, CDR3 DNA. A D gene is named only where the DNA matches it firmly. Size tells how often a clone was seen (once, few, many) or the class of an expanded clone, and some rows leave it out.

J: TRBJ2-7
size: few
V: TRBV20-1
D: NA
CDR3: CSARDLSVYDQYF
DNA: TGCAGTGCTAGGGACCTTTCAGTGTACGATCAGTACTTC

J: TRBJ1-2
size: many
V: TRBV5-1
D: NA
CDR3: CASSPGLANYGYTF
DNA: TGCGCCAGCAGCCCGGGACTCGCGAACTATGGCTACACCTTC

J: TRBJ2-5
size: many
V: TRBV4-2
D: TRBD2
CDR3: CASSPSGDYTETQYF
DNA: TGTGCCAGCAGCCCGTCCGGGGACTATACAGAGACCCAGTACTTC

J: TRBJ2-5
size: NA
V: TRBV12-3/TRBV12-4
D: NA
CDR3: CASSLPVGSYQETQYF
DNA: TGTGCCAGCAGTCTTCCAGTAGGATCGTACCAAGAGACCCAGTACTTC

J: TRBJ1-4
size: few
V: TRBV4-2
D: TRBD1
CDR3: CASSQSGTGAWDEKLFF
DNA: TGTGCCAGCAGCCAATCCGGGACAGGGGCGTGGGATGAAAAACTGTTTTTT

J: TRBJ2-2
size: NA
V: TRBV28
D: NA
CDR3: CASSSMCHGTANTVELFF
DNA: TGTGCCAGCAGTTCAATGTGTCACGGGACCGCGAACACCGTGGAGCTGTTTTTT

J: TRBJ1-2
size: few
V: TRBV20-1
D: NA
CDR3: CSARDLREREGYTF
DNA: TGCAGTGCTAGAGATCTGAGGGAACGGGAAGGCTACACCTTC

J: TRBJ1-1
size: few
V: TRBV28
D: NA
CDR3: CASSLDGDTEAFF
DNA: TGTGCCAGCAGTTTGGACGGTGACACTGAAGCTTTCTTT

J: TRBJ2-2
size: NA
V: TRBV12-3/TRBV12-4
D: NA
CDR3: CAVSGNTWDLFF
DNA: TGTGCCGTTAGCGGTAACACCTGGGATCTGTTTTTT

J: TRBJ2-7
size: NA
V: TRBV12-3/TRBV12-4
D: NA
CDR3: CASSTGDMGRPESYEQYF
DNA: TGTGCCAGCAGTACCGGGGACATGGGGCGTCCCGAGTCCTACGAGCAGTACTTC

J: TRBJ2-2
size: many
V: TRBV5-1
D: NA
CDR3: CASSFDRDPNTGELFF
DNA: TGCGCCAGCAGCTTCGACCGGGATCCGAACACCGGGGAGCTGTTTTTT

J: TRBJ1-1
size: many
V: TRBV15
D: NA
CDR3: CATSSGEITEAFF
DNA: TGTGCCACCAGCAGTGGGGAGATCACTGAAGCTTTCTTT